The following is a T cell receptor beta chain sequence with its context. The antigen remains undetermined. The data derive from a study of CD8+ T cells in alopecia areata. It was cDNA, reverse transcribed from extracted RNA, that served as the sequencing template. TCRdb's table, derived via immunoSEQ multiplex PCR, lists solely in-frame clones and lacks some. The repertoire has 110,000 or so clones, about 61% of them found once; the top ten carry about 3%. Study-wide results and caveats: Across lesional scalp, and particularly alopecia totalis/universalis, clonality surpassed that of normal scalp. Mice showed TCR sharing more clearly than patients did, possibly owing to HLA. Normal skin contains resident alphabeta T cells, and these are also sequenced in scalp samples.

A FACSAria was used to sort CD4+ and CD8+ T cells. These cells came from PBMCs. Germline V gene sequence: CDR1 SQVTM, CDR2 ANQGSEA. Trimming pared 4 bases from V and 2 bases from J, leaving 12 bases between. The CDR3 consists of 14 residues. The gene calls are TRBV29-1 and TRBJ2-1; perhaps TRBD2 as D (6 bases). Sequences were obtained from CD4+ T cells sorted from blood. The TCR was taken from a human donor in good health. This CDR3 is CSVAGGATYNEQFF. The CDR3 bases are TGCAGCGTTGCTGGCGGGGCTACCTACAATGAGCAGTTCTTC.